The 5 T cell receptor beta chains presented below share a single source sample, sequenced in a study of T cell responses to AZD1222 COVID-19 vaccine. Using immunoSEQ multiplex PCR, the repertoire was profiled, and TCRdb retains in-frame clones only, with some absent. The sample records 150,000 to 200,000 clones, over 80% being singletons. The sequencing used peripheral blood, collected on day 0 of AZD1222 vaccination. The origin of the receptors is an adult in good health.

The chain has TRBV7-2 and TRBJ1-1; 7 positions agree with TRBD1. The trim removed 2 bases at V and 8 bases at J, leaving 5 bases unmatched. This CDR3 is built from 13 residues. The germline V gene encodes CDR1 SGHTA and CDR2 FQGNSA. The CDR3 sequence: CASSLPGQKEAFF. CDR3 DNA sequence: TGTGCCAGCAGCTTACCGGGACAGAAGGAAGCTTTCTTT.

The V gene is TRBV28, the J gene TRBJ2-1; D is unclear. V lost 4 bases to trimming and J lost 5 bases, with 3 bases between them. Germline CDR1 MDHEN, CDR2 SYDVKM. CDR3 length: 11 residues. CDR3 amino acids: CASSSNNEQFF. In DNA, the CDR3 is TGTGCCAGCAGTTCAAACAATGAGCAGTTCTTC.

This chain connects TRBV25-1 to TRBJ1-5; no clear D gene. Germline CDR1 reads MGHDK; CDR2 reads SYGVNS. This CDR3 spans 13 amino acids. V was pared by 3 bases and J by 4 bases, with 7 bases between. The CDR3 loop is CASSERANQPQHF. In DNA form, the CDR3 reads TGTGCCAGCAGTGAGCGCGCTAATCAGCCCCAGCATTTT.

The genes are TRBV18 and TRBJ2-4, with D possibly being TRBD1 (5 bases). Trimming removed 4 bases at V and 1 base at J, with 14 bases between. The V gene's germline CDR1 is KGHSH and CDR2 LQKENI. The CDR3 has 16 amino acids. This chain's CDR3 is CASSQGAGMAKNIQYF. CDR3 nucleotides: TGTGCCAGCTCACAAGGGGCAGGGATGGCCAAAAACATTCAGTACTTC.

The V call is TRBV5-8, the J call TRBJ1-1, with 7 bases identical to TRBD1. This CDR3 is built from 15 residues. In germline, CDR1 is SGHTS, CDR2 YDEGEE. The J segment lost 4 bases and the V segment lost 0 bases, leaving 6 bases of the junction unmatched. CDR3 nucleotide sequence: TGTGCCAGCAGCTTGGACAGGGGACGTTCCACTGAAGCTTTCTTT. It specifies CASSLDRGRSTEAFF.